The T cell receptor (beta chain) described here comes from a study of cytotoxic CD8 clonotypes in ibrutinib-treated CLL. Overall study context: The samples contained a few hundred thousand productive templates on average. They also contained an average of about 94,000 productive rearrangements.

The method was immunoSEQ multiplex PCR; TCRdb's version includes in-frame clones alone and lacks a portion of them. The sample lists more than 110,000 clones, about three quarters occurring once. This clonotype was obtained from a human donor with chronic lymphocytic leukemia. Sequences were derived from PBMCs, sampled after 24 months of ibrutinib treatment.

The CDR3 nucleotides read TGTGCCAGCAGCTTAGCCCCGGGGGGCCTAAGCCGTTACGAGCAGTACTTC. As protein: CASSLAPGGLSRYEQYF. J is TRBJ2-7 and V is TRBV7-2; TRBD2 is a possible D gene (7 bases). CDR1 is SGHTA and CDR2 is FQGNSA in the germline V gene. V gave up 0 bases and J gave up 4 bases, with 19 bases separating them. CDR3 length: 17 amino acids.